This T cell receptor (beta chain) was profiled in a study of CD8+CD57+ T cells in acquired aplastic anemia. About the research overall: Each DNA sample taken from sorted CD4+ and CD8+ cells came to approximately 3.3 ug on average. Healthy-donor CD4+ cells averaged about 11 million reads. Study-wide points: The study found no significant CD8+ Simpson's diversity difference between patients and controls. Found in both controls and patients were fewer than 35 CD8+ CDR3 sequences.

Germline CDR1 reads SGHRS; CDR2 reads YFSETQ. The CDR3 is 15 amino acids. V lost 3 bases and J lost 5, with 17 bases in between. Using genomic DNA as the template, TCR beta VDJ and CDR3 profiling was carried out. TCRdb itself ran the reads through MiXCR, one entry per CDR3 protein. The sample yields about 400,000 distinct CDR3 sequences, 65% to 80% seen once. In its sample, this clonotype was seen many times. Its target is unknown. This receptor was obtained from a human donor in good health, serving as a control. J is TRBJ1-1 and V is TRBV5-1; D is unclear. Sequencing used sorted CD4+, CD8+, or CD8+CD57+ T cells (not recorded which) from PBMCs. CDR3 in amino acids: CASSSGPSEGTEAFF. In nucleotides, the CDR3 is TGCGCCAGCAGCTCTGGACCCTCCGAAGGAACTGAAGCTTTCTTT.